This TCR beta chain was sequenced for a study of blood T cell repertoires in COVID-19. Overall study context: PBMCs, B-cell-depleted T cells, or T cells provided the cDNA or gDNA that made up the material.

In the original workflow: How many nucleated cells were present was estimated from reference gene primer amplification. Produced via immunoSEQ multiplex PCR; TCRdb's table is partial and in-frame only. That table furnishes V, J and clone size, whereas the DNA furnished D and trimming. The sample shows about 40,000 clones, over 75% of them seen only once. The CDR3 has 15 amino acids. Germline V CDR1 and CDR2: SGDLS, YYNGEE. V lost 6 bases to trimming and J lost 5 bases, with 18 bases between them. J is TRBJ1-3 and V is TRBV9; D call uncertain. The sample consisted of peripheral blood. The receptor was derived from a woman aged 65 to 85 with acute or convalescent COVID-19. In DNA, the CDR3 is TGTGCCAGCACCCCCGCGGCGGCAGTCAGAAACACCATATATTTT. Translated: CASTPAAAVRNTIYF. The full variable domain, its missing parts supplied by reference TRBV9 and TRBJ1-3, is DSGVTQTPKHLITATGQRVTLRCSPRSGDLSVYWYQQSLDQGLQFLIQYYNGEERAKGNILERFSAQQFPDLHSELNLSSLELGDSALYFCASTPAAAVRNTIYFGEGSWLTVV.